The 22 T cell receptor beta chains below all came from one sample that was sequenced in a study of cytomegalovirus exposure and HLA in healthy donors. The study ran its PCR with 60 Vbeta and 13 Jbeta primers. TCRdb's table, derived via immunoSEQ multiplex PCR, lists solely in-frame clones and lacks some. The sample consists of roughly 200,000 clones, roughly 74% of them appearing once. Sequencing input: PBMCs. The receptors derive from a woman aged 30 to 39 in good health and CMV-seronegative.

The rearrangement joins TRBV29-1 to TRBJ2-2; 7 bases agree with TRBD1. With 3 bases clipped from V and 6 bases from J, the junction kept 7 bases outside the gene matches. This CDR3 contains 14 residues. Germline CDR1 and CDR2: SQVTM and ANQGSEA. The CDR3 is CSVDAATGSGELFF. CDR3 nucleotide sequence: TGCAGCGTTGATGCGGCGACAGGGTCCGGGGAGCTGTTTTTT.

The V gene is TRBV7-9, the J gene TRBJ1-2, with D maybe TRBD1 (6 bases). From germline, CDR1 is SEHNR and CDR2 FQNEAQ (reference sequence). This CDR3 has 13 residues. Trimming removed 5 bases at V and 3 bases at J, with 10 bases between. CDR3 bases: TGTGCCAGCAGCCCTCGGACAGACTATGGCTACACCTTC. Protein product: CASSPRTDYGYTF. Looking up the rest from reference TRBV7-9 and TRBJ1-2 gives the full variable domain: DTGVSQNPRHKITKRGQNVTFRCDPISEHNRLYWYRQTLGQGPEFLTYFQNEAQLEKSRLLSDRFSAERPKGSFSTLEIQRTEQGDSAMYLCASSPRTDYGYTFGSGTRLTVV.

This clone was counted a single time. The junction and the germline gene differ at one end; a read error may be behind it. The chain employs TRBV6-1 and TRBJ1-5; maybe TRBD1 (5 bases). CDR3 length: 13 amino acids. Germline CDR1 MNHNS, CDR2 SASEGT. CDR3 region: CATRGDSDQPQHF. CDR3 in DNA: TGTGCCACTCGGGGGGATAGCGATCAGCCCCAGCATTTT.

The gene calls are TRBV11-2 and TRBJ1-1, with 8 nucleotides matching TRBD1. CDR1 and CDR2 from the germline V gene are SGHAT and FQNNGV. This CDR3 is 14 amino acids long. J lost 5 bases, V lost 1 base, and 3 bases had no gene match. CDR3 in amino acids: CASSLATGVTEAFF. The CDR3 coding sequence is TGTGCCAGCAGCTTAGCGACAGGGGTGACTGAAGCTTTCTTT.

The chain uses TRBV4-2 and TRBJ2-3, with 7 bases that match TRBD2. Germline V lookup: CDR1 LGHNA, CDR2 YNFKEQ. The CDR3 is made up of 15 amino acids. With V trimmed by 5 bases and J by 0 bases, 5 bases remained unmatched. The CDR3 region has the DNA TGTGCCAGCAGCGGGGGGGGGACTAGCACAGATACGCAGTATTTT. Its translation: CASSGGGTSTDTQYF.

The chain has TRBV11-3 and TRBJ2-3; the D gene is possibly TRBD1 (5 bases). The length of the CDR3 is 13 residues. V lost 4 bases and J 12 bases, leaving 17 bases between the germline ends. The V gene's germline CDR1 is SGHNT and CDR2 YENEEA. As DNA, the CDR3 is TGTGCCAGCAGCTCCCCCCAGGGCACCCTACAGTATTTT. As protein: CASSSPQGTLQYF.

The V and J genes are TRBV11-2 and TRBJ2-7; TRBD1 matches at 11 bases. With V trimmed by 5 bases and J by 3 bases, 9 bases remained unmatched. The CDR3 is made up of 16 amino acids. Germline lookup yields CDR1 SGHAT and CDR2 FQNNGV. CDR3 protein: CASSPYGQGANYEQYF. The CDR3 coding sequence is TGTGCCAGCAGCCCATACGGACAGGGGGCTAACTACGAGCAGTACTTC.

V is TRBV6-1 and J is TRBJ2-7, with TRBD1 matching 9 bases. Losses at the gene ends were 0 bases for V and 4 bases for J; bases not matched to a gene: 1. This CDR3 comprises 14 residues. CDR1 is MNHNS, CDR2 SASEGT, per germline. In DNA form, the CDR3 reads TGTGCCAGCAGTGAAGCGGGACAGGGATACGAGCAGTACTTC. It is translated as CASSEAGQGYEQYF.

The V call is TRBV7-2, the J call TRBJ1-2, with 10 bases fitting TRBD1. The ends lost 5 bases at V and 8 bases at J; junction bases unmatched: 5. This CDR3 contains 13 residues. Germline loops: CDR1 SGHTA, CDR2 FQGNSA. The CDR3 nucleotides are TGTGCCAGCAGCACGGGGACAGGGGACGGCTACACCTTC. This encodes CASSTGTGDGYTF.

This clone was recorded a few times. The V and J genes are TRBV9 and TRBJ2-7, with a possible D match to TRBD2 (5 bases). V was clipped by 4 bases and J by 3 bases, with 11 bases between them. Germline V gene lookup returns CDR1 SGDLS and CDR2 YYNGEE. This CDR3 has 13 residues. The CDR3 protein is CASSLDRGYEQYF. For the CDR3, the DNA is TGTGCCAGCAGCCTAGATCGGGGCTACGAGCAGTACTTC. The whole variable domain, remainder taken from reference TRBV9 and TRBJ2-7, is DSGVTQTPKHLITATGQRVTLRCSPRSGDLSVYWYQQSLDQGLQFLIQYYNGEERAKGNILERFSAQQFPDLHSELNLSSLELGDSALYFCASSLDRGYEQYFGPGTRLTVT.

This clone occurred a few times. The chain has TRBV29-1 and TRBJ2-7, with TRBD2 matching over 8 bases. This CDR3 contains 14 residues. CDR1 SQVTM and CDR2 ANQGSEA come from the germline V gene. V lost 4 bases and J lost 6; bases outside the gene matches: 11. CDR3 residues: CSVALRTSSREQYF. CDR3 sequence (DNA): TGCAGCGTTGCTCTTAGGACTAGCTCCCGCGAGCAGTACTTC.

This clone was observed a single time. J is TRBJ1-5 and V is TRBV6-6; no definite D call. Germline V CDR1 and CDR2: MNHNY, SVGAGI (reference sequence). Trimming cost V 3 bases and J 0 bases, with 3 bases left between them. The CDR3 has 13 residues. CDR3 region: CASSYYSNQPQHF. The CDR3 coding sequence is TGTGCCAGCAGTTATTATAGCAATCAGCCCCAGCATTTT.

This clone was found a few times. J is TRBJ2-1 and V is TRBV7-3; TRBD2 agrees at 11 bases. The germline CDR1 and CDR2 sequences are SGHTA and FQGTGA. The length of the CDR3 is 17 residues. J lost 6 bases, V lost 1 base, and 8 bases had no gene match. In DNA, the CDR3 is TGTGCCAGCAGCTTAAGCCCCGGACTAGCGGGCCCCAATGAGCAGTTCTTC. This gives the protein CASSLSPGLAGPNEQFF.

The CDR3: CASSPFGLAGEETQYF. The CDR3 DNA sequence: TGTGCCAGCTCACCATTCGGACTAGCGGGGGAAGAGACCCAGTACTTC. This sequence joins TRBV18 and TRBJ2-5, with 13 bases matching TRBD2. From germline, CDR1 is KGHSH and CDR2 LQKENI. This CDR3 has 16 residues. The J segment lost 3 bases and the V segment lost 2 bases, leaving 3 bases of the junction unmatched.

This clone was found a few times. CDR3 loop: CASSSGQHSYEQYF. The CDR3, as DNA: TGTGCCAGCAGCTCGGGACAGCACTCCTACGAGCAGTACTTC. The V and J genes are TRBV7-6 and TRBJ2-7, with 7 positions matching TRBD1. The CDR3 is made up of 14 amino acids. Germline V gene lookup returns CDR1 SGHVS and CDR2 FNYEAQ. V trimming: 4 bases; J trimming: 0 bases; junction bases outside the gene matches: 3.

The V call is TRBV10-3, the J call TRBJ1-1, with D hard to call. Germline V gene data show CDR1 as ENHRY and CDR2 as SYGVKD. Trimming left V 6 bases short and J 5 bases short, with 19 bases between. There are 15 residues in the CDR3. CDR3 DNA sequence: TGTGCCATCAGCGAAACTTTGACTTGGAGGACTGAAGCTTTCTTT. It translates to CAISETLTWRTEAFF.

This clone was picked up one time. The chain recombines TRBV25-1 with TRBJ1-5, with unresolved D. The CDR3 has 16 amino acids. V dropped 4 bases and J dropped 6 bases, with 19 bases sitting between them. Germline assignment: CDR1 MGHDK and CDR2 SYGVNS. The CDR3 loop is CASSGSRVLPVQPQHF. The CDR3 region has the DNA TGTGCCAGCAGTGGGTCCCGGGTCTTGCCCGTTCAGCCCCAGCATTTT.

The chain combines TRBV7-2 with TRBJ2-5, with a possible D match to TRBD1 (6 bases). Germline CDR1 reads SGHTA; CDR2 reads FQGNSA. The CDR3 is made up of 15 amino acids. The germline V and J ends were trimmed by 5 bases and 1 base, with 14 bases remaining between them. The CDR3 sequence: CASSHGQYPQETQYF. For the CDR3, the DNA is TGTGCCAGCAGCCATGGACAGTACCCCCAAGAGACCCAGTACTTC.

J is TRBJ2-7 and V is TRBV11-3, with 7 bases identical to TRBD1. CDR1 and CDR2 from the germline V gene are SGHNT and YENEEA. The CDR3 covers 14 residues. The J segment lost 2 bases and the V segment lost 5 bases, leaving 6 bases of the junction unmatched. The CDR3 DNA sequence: TGTGCCAGCAGCGCCCGGGACAGACCCTACGAGCAGTACTTC. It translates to CASSARDRPYEQYF.

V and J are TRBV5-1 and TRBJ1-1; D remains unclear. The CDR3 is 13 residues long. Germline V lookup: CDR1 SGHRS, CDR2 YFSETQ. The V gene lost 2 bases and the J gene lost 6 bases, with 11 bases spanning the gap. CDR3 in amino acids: CASSFRERAEAFF. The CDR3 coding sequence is TGCGCCAGCAGCTTTAGGGAGAGGGCTGAAGCTTTCTTT. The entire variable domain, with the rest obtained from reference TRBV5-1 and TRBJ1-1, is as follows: KAGVTQTPRYLIKTRGQQVTLSCSPISGHRSVSWYQQTPGQGLQFLFEYFSETQRNKGNFPGRFSGRQFSNSRSEMNVSTLELGDSALYLCASSFRERAEAFFGQGTRLTVV.

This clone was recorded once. The DNA of the CDR3 is TGTGCCAGCAGCTTATGGCCGATCAACACCGGGGAGCTGTTTTTT. Translation gives CASSLWPINTGELFF. This sequence joins TRBV7-3 and TRBJ2-2, with D uncertain. V was cut by 2 bases and J by 2 bases, with 9 bases left in between. CDR1 SGHTA and CDR2 FQGTGA come from the germline V gene. The CDR3 extends over 15 amino acids.

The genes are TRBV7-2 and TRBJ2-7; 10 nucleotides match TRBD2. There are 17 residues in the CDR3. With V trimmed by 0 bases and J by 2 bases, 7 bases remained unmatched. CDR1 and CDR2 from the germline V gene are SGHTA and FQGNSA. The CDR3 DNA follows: TGTGCCAGCAGCTTAGCCCAGCTAGCGGGGGCCCCCTACGAGCAGTACTTC. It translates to CASSLAQLAGAPYEQYF. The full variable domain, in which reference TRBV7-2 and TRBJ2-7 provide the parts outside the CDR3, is GAGVSQSPSNKVTEKGKDVELRCDPISGHTALYWYRQSLGQGLEFLIYFQGNSAPDKSGLPSDRFSAERTGGSVSTLTIQRTQQEDSAVYLCASSLAQLAGAPYEQYFGPGTRLTVT.